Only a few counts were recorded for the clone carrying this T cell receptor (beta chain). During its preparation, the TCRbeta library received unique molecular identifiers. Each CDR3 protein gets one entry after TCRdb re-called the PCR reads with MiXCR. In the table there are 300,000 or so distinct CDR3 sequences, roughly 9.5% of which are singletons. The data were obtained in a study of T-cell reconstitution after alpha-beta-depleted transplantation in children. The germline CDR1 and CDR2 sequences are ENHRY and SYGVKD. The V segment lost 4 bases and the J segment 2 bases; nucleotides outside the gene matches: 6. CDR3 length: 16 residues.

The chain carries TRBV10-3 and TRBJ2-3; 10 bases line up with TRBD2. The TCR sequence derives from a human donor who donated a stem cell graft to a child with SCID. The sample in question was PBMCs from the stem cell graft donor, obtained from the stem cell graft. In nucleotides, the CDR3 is TGTGCCATCAGTGTTCTTAGCGGGGGGATCACAGATACGCAGTATTTT. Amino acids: CAISVLSGGITDTQYF.